This TCR beta chain was captured by sequencing in a study of blood T cell repertoires in COVID-19. In the study overall: The origin of the acute and convalescent COVID-19 samples was the United States, Italy and Spain.

The CDR3 consists of 14 residues. The trim removed 5 bases at V and 8 bases at J, leaving 10 bases unmatched. Germline values: CDR1 MNHEY, CDR2 SVGEGT. Methods used by the authors: Estimation of nucleated cell counts was performed using reference gene primer amplification. Assay used: immunoSEQ multiplex PCR; TCRdb lists only in-frame clones, some missing. V and J calls and clone size follow that table, whereas D and trimming were derived from the DNA. The sample consists of some 120,000 clones, 87% of them appearing once. This receptor was identified in a woman aged 45-65 years with acute or convalescent COVID-19. Sequenced sample: peripheral blood. The chain carries TRBV6-2 or TRBV6-3 and TRBJ1-2; 8 nucleotides match TRBD1. The CDR3 protein is CASSRPTGAGGYTF. CDR3 coding DNA: TGTGCCAGCAGTCGCCCGACAGGGGCGGGCGGCTACACCTTC.